These 26 T cell receptor beta chains originate from one sample sequenced in a study of T cells expressing NK-cell markers (TCRdb year 2020). Library method: 5' RACE. The sequencer listed for this sample is Illumina HiSeq 2000. Following reprocessing of the reads by TCRdb, the data hold one row per CDR3 protein sequence and no DNA is available. Per the sample table, the count is about 540,000 distinct CDR3 sequences. 3% to 4.5% of the sample belongs to the ten largest clones. Sequencing was done on a sample of blood T cells: a sorted CD56 or NKG2C T cell subset, CD4+ or CD8+ T cells, or bulk PBMC T cells (not recorded which). These receptors were collected from a man younger than 35 in good health. Donor details come from another sample of the same person, matched by shared clones.

The chain links TRBV7-6 to TRBJ1-5; TCRdb indicates TRBD1, and absent DNA this call remains unverified. The CDR3 length is 14 residues. The germline gives CDR1 SGHVS, CDR2 FNYEAQ. CDR3 amino acids: CASSLMGDNQPQHF.

This sequence joins TRBV20-1 and TRBJ2-3; TCRdb returns TRBD2, unconfirmable since there is no DNA. The CDR3 length is 15 residues. Looked up from germline, CDR1 is DFQATT and CDR2 is SNEGSKA (reference sequence). CDR3 protein: CSASGSLLSTDTQYF.

This sequence joins TRBV6-5 and TRBJ2-3; the TRBD2 assignment by TCRdb is unverifiable without DNA. The CDR3 spans 19 residues. Germline loops: CDR1 MNHEY, CDR2 SVGAGI. CDR3 region: CASSYSGVGSGKSTDTQYF.

J is TRBJ2-7 and V is TRBV10-3; TCRdb's D call, TRBD2, is unchecked because there is no DNA. Germline CDR1 and CDR2: ENHRY and SYGVKD. The CDR3 runs 15 residues. The CDR3 sequence is CAISDLQGLVYEQYF.

The chain couples TRBV4-3 to TRBJ2-2; TCRdb calls TRBD1, which cannot be checked without DNA. Germline CDR1 LGHNA, CDR2 YSLEER. CDR3 length: 14 amino acids. The CDR3 loop is CASSQLTRTGELFF.

The chain couples TRBV6-1 to TRBJ1-1. Germline V gene lookup returns CDR1 MNHNS and CDR2 SASEGT. CDR3 length: 11 residues. This CDR3 is CASSDGREAFF.

The J gene is TRBJ2-7, the V gene TRBV7-9; as DNA is missing, the TRBD1 call by TCRdb cannot be tested. Per the germline V gene, CDR1 is SEHNR and CDR2 is FQNEAQ (reference sequence). The CDR3 loop spans 12 amino acids. The CDR3: CASSDSTYEQYF.

V usage is TRBV6-2 or TRBV6-3 and J usage is TRBJ2-7; absent DNA, TCRdb's TRBD1 call cannot be checked. The germline CDR1 and CDR2 sequences are MNHEY and SVGEGT. The CDR3 totals 16 residues. The CDR3 loop reads CASSYSSGTGQDEQYF.

Here the CDR3 reads CASSLDAPSGSVAYNEQFF. V gene TRBV7-6 combines with J gene TRBJ2-1; TCRdb's D call of TRBD2 is untestable without DNA. CDR3 length: 19 amino acids. Per the germline V gene, CDR1 is SGHVS and CDR2 is FNYEAQ.

J is TRBJ2-1 and V is TRBV10-3; the TCRdb call, TRBD1, lacks DNA for checking. This CDR3 has 11 residues. Per germline, CDR1 ENHRY and CDR2 SYGVKD. The CDR3 sequence: CAPRQLYEQFF.

This rearrangement joins TRBV7-9 to TRBJ1-1. The V gene's germline CDR1 is SEHNR and CDR2 FQNEAQ (reference sequence). CDR3 length: 16 amino acids. This CDR3 is CASSLGSWEVGTEAFF.

The CDR3 is CASSSERGTVGELFF. This chain connects TRBV27 to TRBJ2-2; TCRdb's D gene call, TRBD1, goes unchecked for lack of DNA. The CDR3 is 15 residues long. Germline assignment: CDR1 MNHEY and CDR2 SMNVEV (reference sequence).

The J gene is TRBJ2-1, the V gene TRBV20-1; as DNA is missing, the TRBD2 call by TCRdb cannot be tested. Germline V gene data show CDR1 as DFQATT and CDR2 as SNEGSKA (reference sequence). The CDR3 is 14 residues long. CDR3 sequence reads: CSARRPSGAPEQFF.

The chain is built from TRBV7-9 and TRBJ2-1; as DNA is missing, the TRBD2 call by TCRdb cannot be tested. CDR3 length equals 17 residues. Per germline, CDR1 SEHNR and CDR2 FQNEAQ (reference sequence). Here the CDR3 reads CASSLYRDSSARNEQFF.

The chain has TRBV7-8 and TRBJ2-1. The germline gives CDR1 SGHVS, CDR2 FQNEAQ. This CDR3 has 18 residues. The CDR3 is CASSLGRVVGASYNEQFF.

The genes are TRBV5-1 and TRBJ2-5; TCRdb's D call, TRBD2, is unchecked because there is no DNA. CDR1 and CDR2 from the germline V gene are SGHRS and YFSETQ. The CDR3 extends over 16 amino acids. The CDR3 protein is CASTREVAGPSETQYF.

The rearrangement uses TRBV12-3 or TRBV12-4 and TRBJ1-2; the TCRdb D gene call, TRBD1, has no DNA to confirm it. The CDR3 loop spans 17 amino acids. The CDR3 spells CASTLWGDRKKLYGYTF.

The V and J genes are TRBV12-3 or TRBV12-4 and TRBJ1-2; no DNA is available, so the TRBD1 call from TCRdb remains unchecked. The CDR3 has 15 residues. Here the CDR3 reads CASSLVDSRRDGYTF.

The gene calls are TRBV12-3 or TRBV12-4 and TRBJ2-3; the D call from TCRdb, TRBD2, cannot be confirmed without DNA. CDR3 length: 14 amino acids. The CDR3: CASLRAGEVGAQYF.

This chain connects TRBV7-8 to TRBJ2-7; TCRdb selects TRBD2, and the lack of DNA leaves this call unchecked. Germline CDR1 is SGHVS and CDR2 is FQNEAQ. This CDR3 spans 15 amino acids. The chain's CDR3 is CASSPGTSGIIEQYF. Complete variable domain (other parts from reference TRBV7-8 and TRBJ2-7): GAGVSQSPRYKVAKRGQDVALRCDPISGHVSLFWYQQALGQGPEFLTYFQNEAQLDKSGLPSDRFFAERPEGSVSTLKIQRTQQEDSAVYLCASSPGTSGIIEQYFGPGTRLTVT.

The gene calls are TRBV29-1 and TRBJ1-5; no DNA is available, so the TRBD1 call from TCRdb remains unchecked. There are 13 residues in the CDR3. Per the germline V gene, CDR1 is SQVTM and CDR2 is ANQGSEA. The CDR3 here is CSVGRGNDQPQHF.

CDR3: CASSPSPRTSLSYNEQFF. The V gene is TRBV7-9, the J gene TRBJ2-1; checking the TCRdb D call of TRBD2 is not possible without DNA. The CDR3 extends over 18 amino acids. Germline CDR1 SEHNR, CDR2 FQNEAQ (reference sequence). Full variable domain (remainder filled in from reference TRBV7-9 and TRBJ2-1): DTGVSQNPRHKITKRGQNVTFRCDPISEHNRLYWYRQTLGQGPEFLTYFQNEAQLEKSRLLSDRFSAERPKGSFSTLEIQRTEQGDSAMYLCASSPSPRTSLSYNEQFFGPGTRLTVL.

This sequence joins TRBV6-5 and TRBJ2-1. From germline, CDR1 is MNHEY and CDR2 SVGAGI. The CDR3 runs to 13 residues. The chain's CDR3 is CASSYSGNNEQFF.

V usage is TRBV20-1 and J usage is TRBJ2-5; the D call of TRBD2 rests on TCRdb alone, since no DNA is present to check it. CDR1 is DFQATT and CDR2 is SNEGSKA in the germline V gene (reference sequence). The CDR3 is made up of 15 amino acids. Here the CDR3 reads CSASSLAGGGETQYF.

The chain carries TRBV11-3 and TRBJ1-5. CDR3 length equals 15 residues. From germline, CDR1 is SGHNT and CDR2 YENEEA. The chain's CDR3 is CASKNKVESNQPQHF.

The chain couples TRBV5-1 to TRBJ2-3. CDR3 length: 15 amino acids. Germline V gene data show CDR1 as SGHRS and CDR2 as YFSETQ. The CDR3 here is CASSLTKRGTDTQYF.